This passage covers 10 T cell receptor beta chains from one sample sequenced in a study of cytomegalovirus exposure and HLA in healthy donors. Use of 60 Vbeta and 13 Jbeta primers characterized the PCR. Clones were read by immunoSEQ multiplex PCR, and TCRdb kept only the in-frame ones, dropping some. The table records 170,000 or so clones, around 77% of them present only once. Sequenced input: PBMCs. All receptors derive from a woman aged 25 to 39 in good health and CMV-seronegative.

The V gene is TRBV2, the J gene TRBJ1-2; maybe TRBD1 (6 bases). The V end was cut by 8 bases, the J end by 4 bases, with 20 bases between. CDR3 length: 15 amino acids. Germline lookup yields CDR1 SNHLY and CDR2 FYNNEI. The CDR3, as DNA: TGTGCCAGCTATGGGGAACTGGACAGATTCTATGGCTACACCTTC. Translated: CASYGELDRFYGYTF.

Concerning this clone: This sample includes further DNA sequences coding for the same CDR3. The V gene is TRBV19, the J gene TRBJ2-7, with a possible D match to TRBD2 (6 bases). CDR1 is LNHDA, CDR2 SQIVND, per germline (reference sequence). The CDR3 spans 13 residues. Trimming removed 4 bases at V and 5 bases at J, with 12 bases between. The CDR3, as DNA: TGTGCCAGTAGTACTAGGACGGGGGACGAGCAGTACTTC. Protein product: CASSTRTGDEQYF.

This chain joins TRBV27 and TRBJ1-6, with D possibly TRBD1 on 6 matching bases. The V end was cut by 5 bases, the J end by 5 bases, with 10 bases between. The CDR3 consists of 14 residues. Germline V gene lookup returns CDR1 MNHEY and CDR2 SMNVEV (reference sequence). As DNA, the CDR3 is TGTGCCAGCAGTACACAGGGAAATAATTCACCCCTCCACTTT. This translates into CASSTQGNNSPLHF.

This clone was observed once. The V call is TRBV5-8, the J call TRBJ1-1; D remains unclear. In germline, CDR1 is SGHTS, CDR2 YDEGEE. The CDR3 extends over 13 amino acids. Trimming shortened V by 3 bases and J by 0 bases, and 6 bases separated the two germline ends. The CDR3 nucleotides are TGTGCCAGCAGCTCAGAGGTGAACACTGAAGCTTTCTTT. Translation gives CASSSEVNTEAFF. Full variable domain (remainder filled in from reference TRBV5-8 and TRBJ1-1): EAGVTQSPTHLIKTRGQQATLRCSPISGHTSVYWYQQALGLGLQFLLWYDEGEERNRGNFPPRFSGRQFPNYSSELNVNALELEDSALYLCASSSEVNTEAFFGQGTRLTVV.

V gene TRBV30 combines with J gene TRBJ2-7; 9 nucleotides align to TRBD1. Germline V gene lookup returns CDR1 GTSNPN and CDR2 SVGIG (reference sequence). This CDR3 has 16 amino acids. J was trimmed by 0 bases and V by 2 bases; bases with no gene match: 8. DNA of the CDR3: TGTGCCTGGAGTCCGACGACAGGGGGGCACTCCTACGAGCAGTACTTC. Translation: CAWSPTTGGHSYEQYF.

The chain joins TRBV5-1 to TRBJ2-7, with D possibly TRBD1 on 6 matching bases. V was cut by 5 bases and J by 3 bases, with 15 bases left in between. CDR3 length: 14 residues. CDR1 and CDR2 from the germline V gene are SGHRS and YFSETQ. In DNA form, the CDR3 reads TGCGCCAGCAGTTGGAGCAGGGGATACTACGAGCAGTACTTC. Amino acid sequence: CASSWSRGYYEQYF. Filled out from reference TRBV5-1 and TRBJ2-7, the complete variable domain reads KAGVTQTPRYLIKTRGQQVTLSCSPISGHRSVSWYQQTPGQGLQFLFEYFSETQRNKGNFPGRFSGRQFSNSRSEMNVSTLELGDSALYLCASSWSRGYYEQYFGPGTRLTVT.

CDR3 coding DNA: TGTGCCAGCAGCCAAGATTTTAGGACTAGCGGGACTACCTACGAGCAGTACTTC. This encodes CASSQDFRTSGTTYEQYF. V gene TRBV4-2 combines with J gene TRBJ2-7, with TRBD2 identical over 12 bases. Germline V gives CDR1 LGHNA, CDR2 YNFKEQ. V dropped 0 bases and J dropped 2; count of bases not matched to a gene: 8. The CDR3 extends over 18 amino acids.

This rearrangement joins TRBV6-5 to TRBJ2-3; the D is unclear. CDR3 size: 13 residues. CDR1 MNHEY and CDR2 SVGAGI come from the germline V gene. V lost 6 bases and J 4 bases, leaving 11 bases between the germline ends. The CDR3 is CASRFQTADTQYF. In DNA, the CDR3 is TGTGCCAGCAGGTTCCAGACTGCAGATACGCAGTATTTT.

The chain joins TRBV29-1 to TRBJ2-7; TRBD1 matches at 7 bases. Germline V gene lookup returns CDR1 SQVTM and CDR2 ANQGSEA. The CDR3 sequence is 14 residues long. The junction had 13 bases not matched to a gene; V was cut back by 7 bases and J by 4 bases. The CDR3, as DNA: TGCAGCGCCATTAGTGGGACAGCACTATACGAGCAGTACTTC. This encodes CSAISGTALYEQYF.

The table lists this clone with a few counts. The chain carries TRBV5-1 and TRBJ2-5; 11 positions agree with TRBD2. Germline-derived CDR1 and CDR2 are SGHRS and YFSETQ. V shed 4 bases and J 9 bases; nucleotides not matched to a gene: 8. This CDR3 contains 14 residues. CDR3 bases: TGCGCCAGCAGCGATACTAGCGGGGGAGCGTCCCAGTACTTC. This gives the protein CASSDTSGGASQYF. Looking up the rest from reference TRBV5-1 and TRBJ2-5 gives the full variable domain: KAGVTQTPRYLIKTRGQQVTLSCSPISGHRSVSWYQQTPGQGLQFLFEYFSETQRNKGNFPGRFSGRQFSNSRSEMNVSTLELGDSALYLCASSDTSGGASQYFGPGTRLLVL.